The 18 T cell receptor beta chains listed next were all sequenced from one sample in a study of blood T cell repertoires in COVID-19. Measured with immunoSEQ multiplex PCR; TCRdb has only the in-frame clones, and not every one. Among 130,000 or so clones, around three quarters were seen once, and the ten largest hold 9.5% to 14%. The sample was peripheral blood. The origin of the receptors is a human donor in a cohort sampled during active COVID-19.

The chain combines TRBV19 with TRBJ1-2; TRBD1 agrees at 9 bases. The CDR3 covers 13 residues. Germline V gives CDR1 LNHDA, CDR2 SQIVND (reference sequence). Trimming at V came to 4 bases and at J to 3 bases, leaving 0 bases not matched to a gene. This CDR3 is CASSRDRDYGYTF. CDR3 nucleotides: TGTGCCAGTAGTAGGGACAGGGACTATGGCTACACCTTC.

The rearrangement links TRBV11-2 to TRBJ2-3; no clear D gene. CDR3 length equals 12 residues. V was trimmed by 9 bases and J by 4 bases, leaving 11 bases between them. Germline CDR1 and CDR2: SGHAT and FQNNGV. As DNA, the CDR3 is TGTGCCAGTGAGTGGGCGCCAGATACGCAGTATTTT. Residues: CASEWAPDTQYF.

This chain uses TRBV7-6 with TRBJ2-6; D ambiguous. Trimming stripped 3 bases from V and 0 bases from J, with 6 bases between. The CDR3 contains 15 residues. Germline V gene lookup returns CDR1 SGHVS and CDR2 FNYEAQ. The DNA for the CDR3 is TGTGCCAGCAGCTTCAGTTACTCTGGGGCCAACGTCCTGACTTTC. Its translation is CASSFSYSGANVLTF.

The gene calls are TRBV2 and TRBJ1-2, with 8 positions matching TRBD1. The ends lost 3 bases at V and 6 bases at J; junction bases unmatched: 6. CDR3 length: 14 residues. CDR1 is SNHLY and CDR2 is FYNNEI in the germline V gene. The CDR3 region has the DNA TGTGCCAGCAGTGAGAGACAGGGGATTGATGGCTACACCTTC. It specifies CASSERQGIDGYTF.

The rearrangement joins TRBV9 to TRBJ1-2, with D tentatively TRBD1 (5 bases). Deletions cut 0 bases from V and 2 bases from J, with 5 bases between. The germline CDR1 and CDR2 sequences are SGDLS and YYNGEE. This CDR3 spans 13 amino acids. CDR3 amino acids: CASSVAGNYGYTF. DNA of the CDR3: TGTGCCAGCAGCGTAGCAGGGAACTATGGCTACACCTTC.

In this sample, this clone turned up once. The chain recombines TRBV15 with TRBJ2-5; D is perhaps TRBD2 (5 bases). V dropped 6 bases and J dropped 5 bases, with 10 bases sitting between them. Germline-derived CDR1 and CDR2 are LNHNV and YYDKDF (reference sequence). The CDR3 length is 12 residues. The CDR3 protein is CATRVGGETQYF. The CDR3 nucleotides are TGTGCCACCAGGGTCGGCGGGGAGACCCAGTACTTC.

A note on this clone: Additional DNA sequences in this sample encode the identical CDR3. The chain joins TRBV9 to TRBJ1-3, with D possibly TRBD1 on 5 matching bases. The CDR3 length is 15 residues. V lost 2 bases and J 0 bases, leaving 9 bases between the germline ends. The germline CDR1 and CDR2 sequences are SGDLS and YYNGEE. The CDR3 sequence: CASSVGGGSGNTIYF. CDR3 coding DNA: TGTGCCAGCAGCGTTGGGGGGGGCTCTGGAAACACCATATATTTT. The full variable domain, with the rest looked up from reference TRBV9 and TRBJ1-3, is DSGVTQTPKHLITATGQRVTLRCSPRSGDLSVYWYQQSLDQGLQFLIQYYNGEERAKGNILERFSAQQFPDLHSELNLSSLELGDSALYFCASSVGGGSGNTIYFGEGSWLTVV.

The CDR3 protein is CASSLAGYTIYF. The CDR3 DNA is TGTGCCAGCAGTTTGGCGGGTTACACCATATATTTT. The chain links TRBV12-3 or TRBV12-4 to TRBJ1-3, with D unresolved. Trimming took off 3 bases at V and 8 bases at J, with 8 bases between the two ends. This CDR3 has 12 residues.

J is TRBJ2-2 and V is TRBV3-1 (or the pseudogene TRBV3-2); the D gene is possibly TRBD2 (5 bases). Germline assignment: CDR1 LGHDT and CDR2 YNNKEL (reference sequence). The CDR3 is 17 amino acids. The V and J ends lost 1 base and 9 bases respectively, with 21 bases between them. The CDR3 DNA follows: TGTGCCAGCAGCCAAGGGAGATCAGGACTCCCGAACCGGGAGCTGTTTTTT. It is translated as CASSQGRSGLPNRELFF.

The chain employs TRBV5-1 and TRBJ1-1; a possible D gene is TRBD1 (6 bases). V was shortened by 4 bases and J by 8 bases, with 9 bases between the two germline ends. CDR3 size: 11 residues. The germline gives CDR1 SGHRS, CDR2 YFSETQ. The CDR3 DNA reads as TGCGCCAGCAGCATAGGACAGGAAGCTTTCTTT. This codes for CASSIGQEAFF.

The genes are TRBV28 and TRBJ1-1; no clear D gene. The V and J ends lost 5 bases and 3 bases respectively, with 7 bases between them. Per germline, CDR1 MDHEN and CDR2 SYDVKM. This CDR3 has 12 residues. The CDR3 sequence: CASSLDYTEAFF. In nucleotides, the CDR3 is TGTGCCAGCAGTCTAGACTACACTGAAGCTTTCTTT.

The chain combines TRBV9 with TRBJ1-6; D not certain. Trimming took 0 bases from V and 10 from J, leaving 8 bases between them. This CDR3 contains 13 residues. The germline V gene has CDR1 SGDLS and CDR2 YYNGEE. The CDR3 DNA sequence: TGTGCCAGCAGCGTAGTTGAGGGATCACCCCTCCACTTT. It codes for CASSVVEGSPLHF.

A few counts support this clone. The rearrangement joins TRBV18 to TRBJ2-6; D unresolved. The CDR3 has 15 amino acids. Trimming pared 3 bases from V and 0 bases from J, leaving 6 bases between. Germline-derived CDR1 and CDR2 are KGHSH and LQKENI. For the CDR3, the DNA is TGTGCCAGCTCACCCATCAACTCTGGGGCCAACGTCCTGACTTTC. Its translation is CASSPINSGANVLTF.

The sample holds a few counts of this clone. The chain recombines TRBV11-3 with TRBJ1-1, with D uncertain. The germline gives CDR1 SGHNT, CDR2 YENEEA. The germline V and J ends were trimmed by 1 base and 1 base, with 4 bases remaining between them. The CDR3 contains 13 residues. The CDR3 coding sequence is TGTGCCAGCAGCTTAGGCGAGAACACTGAAGCTTTCTTT. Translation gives CASSLGENTEAFF.

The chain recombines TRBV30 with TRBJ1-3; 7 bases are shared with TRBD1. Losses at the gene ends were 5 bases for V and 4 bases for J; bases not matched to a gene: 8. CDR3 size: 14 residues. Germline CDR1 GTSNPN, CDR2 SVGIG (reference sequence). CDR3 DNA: TGTGCCTGGTCCAACAGGGGAGGAGGAAACACCATATATTTT. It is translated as CAWSNRGGGNTIYF. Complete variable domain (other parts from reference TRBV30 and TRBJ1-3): SQTIHQWPATLVQPVGSPLSLECTVEGTSNPNLYWYRQAAGRGLQLLFYSVGIGQISSEVPQNLSASRPQDRQFILSSKKLLLSDSGFYLCAWSNRGGGNTIYFGEGSWLTVV.

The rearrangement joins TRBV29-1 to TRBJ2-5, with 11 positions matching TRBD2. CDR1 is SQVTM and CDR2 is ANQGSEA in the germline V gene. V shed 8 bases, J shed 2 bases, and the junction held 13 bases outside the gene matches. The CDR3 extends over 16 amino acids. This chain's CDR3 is CSLLGSTSGEQETQYF. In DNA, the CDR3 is TGCAGCCTCCTGGGGTCGACTAGCGGGGAACAAGAGACCCAGTACTTC.

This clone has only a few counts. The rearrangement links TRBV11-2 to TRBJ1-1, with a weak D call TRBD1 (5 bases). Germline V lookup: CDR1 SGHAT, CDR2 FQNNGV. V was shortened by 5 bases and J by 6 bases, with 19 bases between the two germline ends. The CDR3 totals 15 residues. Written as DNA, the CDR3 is TGTGCCAGCAGCCCTTTGTGGGGCCGGTTCCCTGAAGCTTTCTTT. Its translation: CASSPLWGRFPEAFF.

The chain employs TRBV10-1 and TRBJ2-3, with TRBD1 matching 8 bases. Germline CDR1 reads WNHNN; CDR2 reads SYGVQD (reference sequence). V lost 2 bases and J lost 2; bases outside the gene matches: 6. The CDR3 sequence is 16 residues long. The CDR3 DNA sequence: TGCGCCAGCAGTGAGGGACAGGGCCCACACACAGATACGCAGTATTTT. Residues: CASSEGQGPHTDTQYF.